This TCR beta chain is drawn from a study of blood T cells in healthy people across ages. Findings of the study overall: The unknown donor CMV status may have confounded expanded clonotype changes. It was the long-lived donors that had more naive CD4+ cells and higher diversity than aged donors. Roughly linearly, TCR beta diversity per million T cells fell as age increased.

Isolation recovered at least 6.5 million PBMCs from every sample. A note on this clonotype: The antigen remains undetermined.

This CDR3 has 16 amino acids. Germline V lookup: CDR1 DFQATT, CDR2 SNEGSKA (reference sequence). Unmatched junction bases numbered 9, after V lost 1 base and J lost 4 bases. The second PCR ran about 6 to 12 cycles with a sample-barcoded 5' primer and J-beta primers. TCRdb itself ran the 5' RACE reads through MiXCR, one entry per CDR3 protein. The repertoire holds 1.5 million to 2 million distinct CDR3 sequences, with 30% to 40% as singletons. Input material: blood. The source is a human donor in good health. The chain couples TRBV20-1 to TRBJ2-5, with TRBD1 matching 10 bases. The CDR3 nucleotides read TGCAGTGCTAGAGGCTGGGACAGGGGAGATTCAGAGACCCAGTACTTC. This codes for CSARGWDRGDSETQYF.